This note documents a single TCR beta chain sequence. The antigen remains undetermined. This specimen comes from a study of cytomegalovirus exposure and HLA in healthy donors. Whole-study findings and limits: HLA-A and HLA-B allele assignments for most subjects were reportedly predicted accurately using TCR beta sequences. The study had only CMV serostatus as immune exposure information.

This CDR3 region has 14 residues. Germline CDR1 reads SGHNT; CDR2 reads YENEEA. V gave up 2 bases and J gave up 5 bases; unmatched junction bases: 3. PCR primers comprised 60 Vbeta and 13 Jbeta primers. Using immunoSEQ multiplex PCR, the repertoire was profiled, and TCRdb retains in-frame clones only, with some absent. The data contain about 160,000 clones, around 80% of them singletons. The sequenced sample consisted of PBMCs. The chain joins TRBV11-3 to TRBJ1-3; 7 bases agree with TRBD1. The receptor was derived from a woman between 50 and 59 years old in good health and CMV-seropositive. CDR3 amino acids: CASSLTGARNTIYF. In DNA form, the CDR3 reads TGTGCCAGCAGCTTAACAGGGGCGAGAAACACCATATATTTT.